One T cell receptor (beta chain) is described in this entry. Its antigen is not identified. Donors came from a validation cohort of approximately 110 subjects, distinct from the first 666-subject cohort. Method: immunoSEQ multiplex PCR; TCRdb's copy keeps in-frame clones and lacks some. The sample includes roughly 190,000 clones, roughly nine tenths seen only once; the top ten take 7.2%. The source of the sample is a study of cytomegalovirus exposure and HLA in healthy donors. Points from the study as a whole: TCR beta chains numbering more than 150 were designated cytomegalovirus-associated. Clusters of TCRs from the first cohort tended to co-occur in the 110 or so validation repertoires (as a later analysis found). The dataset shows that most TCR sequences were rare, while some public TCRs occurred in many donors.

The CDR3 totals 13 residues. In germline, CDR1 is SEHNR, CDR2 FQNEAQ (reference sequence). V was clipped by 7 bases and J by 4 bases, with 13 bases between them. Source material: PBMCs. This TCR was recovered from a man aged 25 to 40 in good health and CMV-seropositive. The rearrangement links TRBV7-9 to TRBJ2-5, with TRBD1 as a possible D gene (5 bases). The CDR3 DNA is TGTGCCAGCACCCTAGGGGCAGCAGAGACCCAGTACTTC. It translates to CASTLGAAETQYF.